A selection of T cell receptor beta chains follows, all from one sample in a study of T cell responses to AZD1222 COVID-19 vaccine. Assay used: immunoSEQ multiplex PCR; TCRdb lists only in-frame clones, some missing. The table lists 70,000 to 95,000 clones, 75% to 95% of them singletons. The source material was peripheral blood, sampled 28 days after the second AZD1222 dose. Receptors were obtained from an adult who received the AZD1222 COVID-19 vaccine. Each CDR3 is given with its conserved first and last residue. D genes are given only for firm matches. Some rows have no size entry. The others give once, few or many, or a class for an expanded clone.

CDR3 DNA: TGTGCCACCAGTGACCCCCCCGGACAGGGGGGGAACAATGAGCAGTTCTTC
CDR3 protein: CATSDPPGQGGNNEQFF
D gene: TRBD1
V gene: TRBV24-1
J gene: TRBJ2-1
clone size: .

CDR3 DNA: TGTGCCAGCAGCCTACTAGCGGCGTCCTACAATGAGCAGTTCTTC
CDR3 protein: CASSLLAASYNEQFF
D gene: TRBD2
V gene: TRBV6-4
J gene: TRBJ2-1
clone size: once

CDR3 DNA: TGCAGCGTTGGCTGGGGTGACAAACTGTTTTTT
CDR3 protein: CSVGWGDKLFF
D gene: .
V gene: TRBV29-1
J gene: TRBJ1-4
clone size: .

CDR3 DNA: TGTGCCAGCAGCGTAGGGGGTCCTGAAGCTTTCTTT
CDR3 protein: CASSVGGPEAFF
D gene: .
V gene: TRBV9
J gene: TRBJ1-1
clone size: .

CDR3 DNA: TGTGCCAGCAGCTTGACAGCTACAAATGAAAAACTGTTTTTT
CDR3 protein: CASSLTATNEKLFF
D gene: .
V gene: TRBV5-5
J gene: TRBJ1-4
clone size: once

CDR3 DNA: TGTGCCAGCAGGACCAGGACGACTGAAGCTTTCTTT
CDR3 protein: CASRTRTTEAFF
D gene: .
V gene: TRBV28
J gene: TRBJ1-1
clone size: .

CDR3 DNA: TGCGCCAGCAGCTTGGGGGCCAGAAACTATGGCTACACCTTC
CDR3 protein: CASSLGARNYGYTF
D gene: .
V gene: TRBV5-1
J gene: TRBJ1-2
clone size: few

CDR3 DNA: TGTGCCAGCAGCCCCTGGGGACAGGGCTATGGCTACACCTTC
CDR3 protein: CASSPWGQGYGYTF
D gene: TRBD1
V gene: TRBV5-6
J gene: TRBJ1-2
clone size: .

CDR3 DNA: TGTGCCAGCGGACAGGGGGACACTGAAGCTTTCTTT
CDR3 protein: CASGQGDTEAFF
D gene: TRBD1
V gene: TRBV6-5
J gene: TRBJ1-1
clone size: .

CDR3 DNA: TGTGCCAGCAGCCACCCAGGGGCCGGGAACACCATATATTTT
CDR3 protein: CASSHPGAGNTIYF
D gene: .
V gene: TRBV16
J gene: TRBJ1-3
clone size: .

CDR3 DNA: TGCGCCAGCAGCTCCGGGACAGCTAACACTGAAGCTTTCTTT
CDR3 protein: CASSSGTANTEAFF
D gene: TRBD1
V gene: TRBV5-1
J gene: TRBJ1-1
clone size: .

CDR3 DNA: TGTGCCTGGAGTGCTTTTTGGGGAGGAAACACCATATATTTT
CDR3 protein: CAWSAFWGGNTIYF
D gene: .
V gene: TRBV30
J gene: TRBJ1-3
clone size: .

CDR3 DNA: TGTGCCAGCAGCCATCGAGTGAACACTGAAGCTTTCTTT
CDR3 protein: CASSHRVNTEAFF
D gene: .
V gene: TRBV14
J gene: TRBJ1-1
clone size: .

CDR3 DNA: TGTGCCTGGAGTGGTACAGGGTTCACCGGGGAGCTGTTTTTT
CDR3 protein: CAWSGTGFTGELFF
D gene: .
V gene: TRBV30
J gene: TRBJ2-2
clone size: .

CDR3 DNA: TGCGCCAGCAGCCATGGGATCGGTGGAAACACCATATATTTT
CDR3 protein: CASSHGIGGNTIYF
D gene: .
V gene: TRBV5-1
J gene: TRBJ1-3
clone size: .